The clone carrying this T cell receptor beta chain was seen a single time. The sequenced target, TCR beta, came from blood CD8+ and CD4+ T cells. Random hexamers were used to reverse transcribe roughly 0.5 to 1 ug of RNA. Amplification of TCR beta CDR3 across 54 Vbeta and 13 Jbeta was performed with immunoSEQ multiplex PCR. TCRdb independently ran MiXCR on the immunoSEQ multiplex PCR reads; one entry per CDR3 protein. The sample includes about 130,000 distinct CDR3 sequences, 91% of them seen just once. These data come from a study of CD8 T cells in Susac syndrome. This CDR3 contains 19 residues. Germline V lookup: CDR1 MNHEY, CDR2 SMNVEV (reference sequence). The J segment lost 0 bases and the V segment lost 1 base, leaving 9 bases of the junction unmatched.

This receptor was obtained from a human donor with multiple sclerosis. V and J are TRBV27 and TRBJ2-6; 7 nucleotides align to TRBD1. Sequenced: CD8+ T cells from PBMCs. The CDR3 is CASSLLGQVLSSGANVLTF. CDR3 nucleotides: TGTGCCAGCAGTTTATTAGGACAGGTCTTGAGCTCTGGGGCCAACGTCCTGACTTTC.